The rows below give T cell receptor beta chains drawn from one sample of a study of CD8 T cell repertoires and HIV-1 epitope variants. No antigen has been identified for these receptors. Clones were sequenced by immunoSEQ multiplex PCR, and TCRdb holds only the in-frame ones, with some missing. The sample has 6,000 to 8,000 clones; 50% to 70% are singletons. The sequenced material came from cultured CD8+ T cells derived from PBMCs. The source of these receptors is a male donor with HIV. Both conserved end residues are part of each CDR3. The D gene is left open where the match is weak. Clone size is not always given. Where it is, it says once, few, many or a class for expanded clones.

CDR3 DNA	CDR3 protein	V gene	J gene	D gene	clone size
TGTGCCAGCAGTTTATATCCCCGTGGAAGCAATCAGCCCCAGCATTTT	CASSLYPRGSNQPQHF	TRBV28	TRBJ1-5	-	-
TGTGCCAGTAGAGGCAGGGGAAATTCACCCCTCCACTTT	CASRGRGNSPLHF	TRBV5-6	TRBJ1-6	-	-
TGTGCCAGCAGCTTAGATACGTACAATGAGCAGTTCTTC	CASSLDTYNEQFF	TRBV7-9	TRBJ2-1	-	-
TGTGCCAGTAGTATCCAACAGGGACTCTTCTACGAGCAGTACTTC	CASSIQQGLFYEQYF	TRBV19	TRBJ2-7	-	-
TGCGCCAGCAGCCAAGCCCTTTTCGGGGCGGTTGAAGCTTTCTTT	CASSQALFGAVEAFF	TRBV4-1	TRBJ1-1	-	-
TGCGCCAGCAGCTTGCCTAGCGGTCTGGCGAACACCGGGGAGCTGTTTTTT	CASSLPSGLANTGELFF	TRBV5-1	TRBJ2-2	TRBD2	-
TGTGCCAGCAGTTCCCAGAGTAGCGGGGCCCCACAGTTCTTC	CASSSQSSGAPQFF	TRBV27	TRBJ2-1	TRBD2	-
TGTGCCAGCAGCTTTGGGACAGGGTTCAGCGGGGAGCTGTTTTTT	CASSFGTGFSGELFF	TRBV11-2	TRBJ2-2	TRBD1	few
TGTGCCAGCACCCCTACGGGCAGACCTCTTGGGGCCAACGTCCTGACTTTC	CASTPTGRPLGANVLTF	TRBV28	TRBJ2-6	-	-
TGTGCCAGCAGTGATCCGACTGAGGACTATGGCTACACCTTC	CASSDPTEDYGYTF	TRBV25-1	TRBJ1-2	-	-
TGTGCCAGCAGTTTTGATGGGGGGCAGTACGAGCAGTACTTC	CASSFDGGQYEQYF	TRBV28	TRBJ2-7	-	few
TGTGCCAGCAGCTCGGAGGACAGGGACAATGAAAAACTGTTTTTT	CASSSEDRDNEKLFF	TRBV7-9	TRBJ1-4	TRBD1	few
TGTGCCAGTAGTCACGGGGGCCTCAATGAGCAGTTCTTC	CASSHGGLNEQFF	TRBV19	TRBJ2-1	-	-
TGTGCCACCAGCAGAGACACCTACGAGCAGTACTTC	CATSRDTYEQYF	TRBV15	TRBJ2-7	-	-
TGTGCCAGCAGTTACTCGGACAGGCTTAGGACTGAAGCTTTCTTT	CASSYSDRLRTEAFF	TRBV6-5	TRBJ1-1	TRBD1	few
TGTGCCAGCAGTTATTCCGGGCCCACCTACGAGCAGTACTTC	CASSYSGPTYEQYF	TRBV6-5	TRBJ2-7	-	-
TGTGCCAGCAGTTACTCCGGGACTAGCGGCCAAGAGACCCAGTACTTC	CASSYSGTSGQETQYF	TRBV6-5	TRBJ2-5	TRBD2	few
TGTGCCAGCGAATCAGGCTACACCTTC	CASESGYTF	TRBV9	TRBJ1-2	-	-
TGTGCCAGCAGTCCCGGGACAGGACGCTCCTACGAGCAGTACTTC	CASSPGTGRSYEQYF	TRBV27	TRBJ2-7	TRBD1	-
TGTGCCAGCATGAAACTTATAGGGCACGGGGAGCTGTTTTTT	CASMKLIGHGELFF	TRBV27	TRBJ2-2	-	-
TGTGCCAGCAGTTTGGGGGGCCCCGGGGAGCTGTTTTTT	CASSLGGPGELFF	TRBV28	TRBJ2-2	-	-
TGCAGCGTAGTACTAGCGATGATTGGACTCAGCTCCTACAATGAGCAGTTCTTC	CSVVLAMIGLSSYNEQFF	TRBV29-1	TRBJ2-1	TRBD2	-
TGTGCCAGTAGTATGAGCAGGGCGTACAATGAGCAGTTCTTC	CASSMSRAYNEQFF	TRBV19	TRBJ2-1	-	-
TGCGCCAGCAGCCAAGATCGCTACGAGCAGTACTTC	CASSQDRYEQYF	TRBV4-3	TRBJ2-7	-	few
TGTGCCAGCAGCTTGAACGGAATGAACACTGAAGCTTTCTTT	CASSLNGMNTEAFF	TRBV5-8	TRBJ1-1	-	-
TGTGCCAGCAGCTTAGCGGGAAGCTACGAGCAGTACTTC	CASSLAGSYEQYF	TRBV7-9	TRBJ2-7	-	-
TGTGCCAGCAGCTTAGGGGGGTCCGAGCAGTACTTC	CASSLGGSEQYF	TRBV7-8	TRBJ2-7	-	-
TGTGCCAGCAGCTCGGGACTAGCCTCCTCCGGGGAGCTGTTTTTT	CASSSGLASSGELFF	TRBV7-8	TRBJ2-2	TRBD2	-
TGTGCCAGCAGTAGTGACCGATGGGACAGGGAAACCTACGAGCAGTACTTC	CASSSDRWDRETYEQYF	TRBV25-1	TRBJ2-7	TRBD1	medium-sized
TGTGCCAGCAGGGGACCCGGACAGTTGTCAGGAAACACCATATATTTT	CASRGPGQLSGNTIYF	TRBV28	TRBJ1-3	-	-
TGTGCCGTGAAATCGGGGGCGCGGACTGAAGCTTTCTTT	CAVKSGARTEAFF	TRBV7-8	TRBJ1-1	-	-
TGTGCCAGCAGTCTTCTCTTGATCTCCTACGAGCAGTACTTC	CASSLLLISYEQYF	TRBV28	TRBJ2-7	-	-
TGTGCCAGCAGTCCCGGGACTAGCCACGAGCAGTACTTC	CASSPGTSHEQYF	TRBV28	TRBJ2-7	TRBD2	-
TGTGCCTGGACGGAGACAGATACGCAGTATTTT	CAWTETDTQYF	TRBV30	TRBJ2-3	-	-
TGTGCCAGCACAAGTAACACCGGGGAGCTGTTTTTT	CASTSNTGELFF	TRBV28	TRBJ2-2	-	-
TGTGCCATCAGTGATCCTTGGAACGGAAAAAACTATGGCTACACCTTC	CAISDPWNGKNYGYTF	TRBV10-3	TRBJ1-2	-	-
TGTGCCAGCAGCCAGGGTCCCAGGGGAGGCAGCACTGAAGCTTTCTTT	CASSQGPRGGSTEAFF	TRBV4-2	TRBJ1-1	-	-